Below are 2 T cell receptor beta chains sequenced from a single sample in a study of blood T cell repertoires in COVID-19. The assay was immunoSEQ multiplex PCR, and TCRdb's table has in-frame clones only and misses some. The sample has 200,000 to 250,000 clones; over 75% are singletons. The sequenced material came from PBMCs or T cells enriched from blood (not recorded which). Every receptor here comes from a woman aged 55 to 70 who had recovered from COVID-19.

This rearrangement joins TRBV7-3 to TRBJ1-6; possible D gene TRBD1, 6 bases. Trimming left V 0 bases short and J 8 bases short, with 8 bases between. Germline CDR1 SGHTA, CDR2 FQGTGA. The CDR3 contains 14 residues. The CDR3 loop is CASSLTGGDSPLHF. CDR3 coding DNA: TGTGCCAGCAGCTTAACAGGGGGTGATTCACCCCTCCACTTT.

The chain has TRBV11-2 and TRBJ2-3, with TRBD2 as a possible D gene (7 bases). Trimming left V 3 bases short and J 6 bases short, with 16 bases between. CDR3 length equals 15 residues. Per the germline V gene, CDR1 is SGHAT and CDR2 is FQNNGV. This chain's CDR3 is CASSLGGRIMDTQYF. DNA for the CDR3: TGTGCCAGCAGCTTGGGGGGGCGAATAATGGATACGCAGTATTTT.